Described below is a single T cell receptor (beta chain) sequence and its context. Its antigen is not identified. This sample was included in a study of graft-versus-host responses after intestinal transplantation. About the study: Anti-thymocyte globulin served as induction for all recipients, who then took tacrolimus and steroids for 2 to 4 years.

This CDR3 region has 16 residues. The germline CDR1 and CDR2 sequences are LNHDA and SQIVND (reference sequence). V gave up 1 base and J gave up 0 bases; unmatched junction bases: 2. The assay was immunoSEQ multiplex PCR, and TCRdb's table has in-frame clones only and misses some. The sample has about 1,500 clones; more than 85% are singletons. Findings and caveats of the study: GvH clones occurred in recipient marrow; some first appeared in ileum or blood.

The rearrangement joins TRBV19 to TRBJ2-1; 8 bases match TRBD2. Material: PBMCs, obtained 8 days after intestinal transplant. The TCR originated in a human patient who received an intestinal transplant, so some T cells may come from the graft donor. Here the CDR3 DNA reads TGTGCCAGTAGTATAGGACTAGCGAGCTCCTACAATGAGCAGTTCTTC. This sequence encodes CASSIGLASSYNEQFF.